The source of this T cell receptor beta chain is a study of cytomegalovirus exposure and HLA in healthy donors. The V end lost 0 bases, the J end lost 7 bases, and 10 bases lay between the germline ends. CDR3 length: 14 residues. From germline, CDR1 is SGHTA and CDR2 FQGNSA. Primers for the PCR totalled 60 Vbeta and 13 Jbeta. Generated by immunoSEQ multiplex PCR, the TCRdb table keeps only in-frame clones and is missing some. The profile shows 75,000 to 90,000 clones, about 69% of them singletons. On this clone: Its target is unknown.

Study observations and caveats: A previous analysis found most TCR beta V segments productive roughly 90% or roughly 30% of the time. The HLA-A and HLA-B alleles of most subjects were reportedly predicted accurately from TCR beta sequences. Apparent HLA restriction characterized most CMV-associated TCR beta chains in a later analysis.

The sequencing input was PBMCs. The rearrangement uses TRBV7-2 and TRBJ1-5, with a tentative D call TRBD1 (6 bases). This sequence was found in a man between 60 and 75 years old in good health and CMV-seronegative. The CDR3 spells CASSLAGGNQPQHF. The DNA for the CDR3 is TGTGCCAGCAGCTTAGCAGGGGGAAACCAGCCCCAGCATTTT.